This T cell receptor beta chain was observed in a study of vaccination effects on CD4 cells after COVID-19. The table came from immunoSEQ multiplex PCR; TCRdb's copy has only in-frame clones and leaves some out. The data show 25,000 to 35,000 clones, almost 75% seen once. Antigen-specific CD4+ T cells were expanded (with viral peptide pools) by the ViraFEST assay ahead of sequencing. Culturing for 10 to 11 days preceded CD4+ T cell isolation. Vaccination of participants consisted of two doses of either the BNT162b2 or mRNA-1273 vaccine. With regard to this clone: Its specificity is unknown.

The clonotype comes from a human donor who received a COVID-19 vaccine. The specimen comprised CD4+ T cells from PBMCs cultured with HCoV-229E spike peptides, sampled after COVID-19 vaccination.

The CDR3 DNA reads TGTGCCAGCAGAACGGGGTGGGGGCCGAGCTCCTACAATGAGCAGTTCTTC. Translating it yields CASRTGWGPSSYNEQFF. The J gene is TRBJ2-1, the V gene TRBV7-8; weak D call: TRBD1 (6 bases). The V end was cut by 6 bases, the J end by 0 bases, with 18 bases between. The CDR3 sequence is 17 residues long. The germline gives CDR1 SGHVS, CDR2 FQNEAQ.